This T cell receptor beta chain is drawn from a study of human T cells and chemical hapten exposure. TCRdb re-analysed the RACE reads in MiXCR, keeping a single row per CDR3 protein. The table shows more than 110,000 distinct CDR3 sequences, with roughly 12% occurring only once. This clonotype was seen ten or more times. Time point: patch test 2, 6 weeks after DPC sensitization. Treatment here: therapeutic diphenylcyclopropenone sensitization with weekly scalp DPC. Deletions cut 5 bases from V and 4 bases from J, with 21 bases between. This CDR3 has 16 residues. The germline gives CDR1 SQVTM, CDR2 ANQGSEA.

The sample in question was whole blood, obtained in connection with sensitization to the hapten diphenylcyclopropenone (DPC). The source is a woman between 50 and 59 years old with alopecia areata. Some clones in this sample may be carry-over from other donors' samples. The rearrangement links TRBV29-1 to TRBJ2-1; TRBD2 might be the D (6 bases). Here the CDR3 DNA reads TGCAGCGTTCCATATCTGGCGGGACTTAGTTACAATGAGCAGTTCTTC. Translation: CSVPYLAGLSYNEQFF.